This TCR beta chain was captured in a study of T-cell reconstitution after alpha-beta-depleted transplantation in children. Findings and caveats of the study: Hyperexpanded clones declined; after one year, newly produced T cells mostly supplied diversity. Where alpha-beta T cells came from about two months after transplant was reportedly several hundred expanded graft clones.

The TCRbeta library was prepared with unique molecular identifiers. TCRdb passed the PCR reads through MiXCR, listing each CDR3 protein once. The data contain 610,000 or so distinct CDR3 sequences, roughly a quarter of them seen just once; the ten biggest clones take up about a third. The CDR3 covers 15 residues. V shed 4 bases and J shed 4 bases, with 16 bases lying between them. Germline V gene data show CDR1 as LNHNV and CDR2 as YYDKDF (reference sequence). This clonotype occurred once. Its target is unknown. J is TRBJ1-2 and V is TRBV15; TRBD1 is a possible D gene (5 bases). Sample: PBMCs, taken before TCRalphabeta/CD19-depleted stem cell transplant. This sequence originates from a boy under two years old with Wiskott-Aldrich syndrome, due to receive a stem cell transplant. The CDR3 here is CATSTRQPRVYGYTF. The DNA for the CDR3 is TGTGCCACCAGCACCAGACAGCCGCGGGTCTATGGCTACACCTTC. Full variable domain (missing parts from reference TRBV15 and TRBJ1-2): DAMVIQNPRYQVTQFGKPVTLSCSQTLNHNVMYWYQQKSSQAPKLLFHYYDKDFNNEADTPDNFQSRRPNTSFCFLDIRSPGLGDTAMYLCATSTRQPRVYGYTFGSGTRLTVV.